This T cell receptor beta chain originates from a study of post-analysis software for immune sequencing data. There are a few counts of this clonotype. Built from TCR beta cDNA, the libraries had unique molecular identifiers in them. From roughly 1 to 10 million T cells, roughly 530,000 cDNA molecules were obtained. TCRdb re-called the PCR reads through MiXCR, storing one row per CDR3 protein. The repertoire holds 500,000 to 600,000 distinct CDR3 sequences, with roughly 46% as singletons. The sequenced material came from blood. This clonotype was sampled from a girl aged 10-17 years with multiple sclerosis.

The CDR3 DNA is TGTGCCAGCAGTTCGTCCGGGGGGCATCAGCCCCAGCATTTT. It encodes CASSSSGGHQPQHF. This chain joins TRBV12-3 or TRBV12-4 and TRBJ1-5; the D gene is possibly TRBD1 (6 bases). This CDR3 has 14 amino acids. V lost 4 bases and J 5 bases, leaving 12 bases between the germline ends.